One and the same sample provided the 14 T cell receptor beta chains below, sequenced in a study of blood T cell repertoires in COVID-19. Sequencing was performed with immunoSEQ multiplex PCR; in TCRdb, only in-frame clones are kept and a portion is missing. This repertoire shows roughly 69,000 clones, roughly nine tenths found once; its top ten account for 4.4%. Sequencing input: peripheral blood. The receptor source for this set is a man between 50 and 59 years old with active COVID-19.

This chain joins TRBV5-1 and TRBJ2-5, with 9 positions matching TRBD2. The V gene's germline CDR1 is SGHRS and CDR2 YFSETQ. The V gene end was trimmed by 4 bases and the J gene end by 3 bases; junction bases not matched to a gene: 10. CDR3 length equals 16 residues. CDR3 sequence reads: CASSLPGGGDKETQYF. The CDR3 nucleotides are TGCGCCAGCAGCCTGCCTGGCGGGGGGGATAAAGAGACCCAGTACTTC.

CDR3 DNA sequence: TGTGCCAGCAGTCCCGGCCCACTAGCAGTGGAGCTGTTTTTT. Its translation is CASSPGPLAVELFF. The chain combines TRBV7-9 with TRBJ2-2; the D gene is possibly TRBD2 (6 bases). The CDR3 is made up of 14 amino acids. The V end was cut by 6 bases, the J end by 10 bases, with 18 bases between. The V gene's germline CDR1 is SEHNR and CDR2 FQNEAQ (reference sequence).

This rearrangement joins TRBV19 to TRBJ1-1; weak D call: TRBD1 (6 bases). The CDR3 loop spans 14 amino acids. V gave up 5 bases and J gave up 4 bases, with 14 bases separating them. The germline CDR1 and CDR2 sequences are LNHDA and SQIVND (reference sequence). The CDR3 loop reads CASSQLNRVTEAFF. Here the CDR3 DNA reads TGTGCCAGTAGTCAACTAAACAGGGTCACTGAAGCTTTCTTT.

The genes are TRBV18 and TRBJ2-1; 14 nucleotides match TRBD2. This CDR3 comprises 18 residues. The V and J ends lost 2 bases and 10 bases, in that order; junction bases with no gene match: 13. Germline CDR1 KGHSH, CDR2 LQKENI. The CDR3 spells CASSPSTSGRADGREQFF. The DNA of the CDR3 is TGTGCCAGCTCACCATCGACTAGCGGGAGGGCCGACGGGCGGGAGCAGTTCTTC.

The gene calls are TRBV9 and TRBJ2-5, with a tentative D call TRBD2 (5 bases). Per germline, CDR1 SGDLS and CDR2 YYNGEE. This CDR3 spans 14 amino acids. V dropped 0 bases and J dropped 1 base, with 7 bases sitting between them. CDR3 protein: CASSVGEGQETQYF. In DNA form, the CDR3 reads TGTGCCAGCAGCGTAGGCGAGGGCCAAGAGACCCAGTACTTC.

CDR3: CASSRWEGTDTQYF. Here the CDR3 DNA reads TGTGCCAGCAGTCGGTGGGAGGGCACAGATACGCAGTATTTT. The chain links TRBV6-2 or TRBV6-3 to TRBJ2-3; possibly TRBD2 for D (6 bases). Between the trimmed V and J ends, which lost 5 bases and 1 base, there was a span of 10 bases. The CDR3 consists of 14 residues. Germline assignment: CDR1 MNHEY and CDR2 SVGEGT.

CDR3 sequence: CASSPGPERAYEQYF. The CDR3 DNA is TGTGCCAGCAGTCCAGGCCCGGAGCGGGCCTACGAGCAGTACTTC. V and J are TRBV27 and TRBJ2-7; D perhaps matches TRBD2 (6 bases). V was trimmed by 5 bases and J by 2 bases, leaving 16 bases between them. Germline V gene lookup returns CDR1 MNHEY and CDR2 SMNVEV (reference sequence). The CDR3 runs to 15 residues.

The V call is TRBV2, the J call TRBJ1-6; D remains unclear. CDR3 length: 14 amino acids. Looked up from germline, CDR1 is SNHLY and CDR2 is FYNNEI. The V end lost 7 bases, the J end lost 2 bases, and 9 bases lay between the germline ends. The CDR3 bases are TGTGCCAGCATGGAGAGCGCCTATAATTCACCCCTCCACTTT. Amino acid sequence: CASMESAYNSPLHF.

The chain uses TRBV24-1 and TRBJ2-1; a possible D gene is TRBD2 (6 bases). Between the trimmed V and J ends, which lost 0 bases and 6 bases, there was a span of 11 bases. Germline V lookup: CDR1 KGHDR, CDR2 SFDVKD. CDR3 size: 15 residues. CDR3 sequence reads: CATSDLARGSNEQFF. The CDR3 DNA follows: TGTGCCACCAGTGATTTGGCTCGGGGGAGCAATGAGCAGTTCTTC.

J is TRBJ1-5 and V is TRBV7-2; D might be TRBD1 (6 bases). V lost 5 bases, J lost 4 bases, and 12 bases lay in between. The germline V gene has CDR1 SGHTA and CDR2 FQGNSA. The CDR3 is made up of 14 amino acids. This CDR3 is CASSPRTGNQPQHF. CDR3 nucleotides: TGTGCCAGCAGCCCCCGAACAGGGAATCAGCCCCAGCATTTT.

This clone has a handful of counts. This rearrangement joins TRBV4-2 to TRBJ2-5, with 10 bases identical to TRBD2. Trimming took 2 bases from V and 5 from J; bases not matched to a gene: 2. The CDR3 is made up of 14 amino acids. The germline CDR1 and CDR2 sequences are LGHNA and YNFKEQ. As DNA, the CDR3 is TGTGCCAGCAGCCAACCGGGACTAGCGGAGACCCAGTACTTC. Translated: CASSQPGLAETQYF.

V is TRBV12-3 or TRBV12-4 and J is TRBJ2-7; D call uncertain. V dropped 5 bases and J dropped 3 bases, with 8 bases sitting between them. This CDR3 is 12 amino acids long. The CDR3 here is CASSHYGYEQYF. For the CDR3, the DNA is TGTGCCAGCAGTCATTACGGCTACGAGCAGTACTTC.

The rearrangement joins TRBV6-5 to TRBJ1-2; the D gene is possibly TRBD1 (5 bases). V dropped 7 bases and J dropped 8 bases, with 20 bases sitting between them. The germline V gene encodes CDR1 MNHEY and CDR2 SVGAGI. The CDR3 has 14 residues. CDR3 coding DNA: TGTGCCAGCAAAGGGACGGGTTGGGAGGAGGGCTACACCTTC. It translates to CASKGTGWEEGYTF.

This chain links TRBV27 with TRBJ1-1, with a possible D match to TRBD1 (6 bases). The germline CDR1 and CDR2 sequences are MNHEY and SMNVEV (reference sequence). Trimming shortened V by 6 bases and J by 3 bases, and 17 bases separated the two germline ends. The CDR3 sequence is 15 residues long. The CDR3 loop is CASRRQATLDTEAFF. The CDR3 DNA is TGTGCCAGCAGGAGACAGGCTACCCTAGACACTGAAGCTTTCTTT.